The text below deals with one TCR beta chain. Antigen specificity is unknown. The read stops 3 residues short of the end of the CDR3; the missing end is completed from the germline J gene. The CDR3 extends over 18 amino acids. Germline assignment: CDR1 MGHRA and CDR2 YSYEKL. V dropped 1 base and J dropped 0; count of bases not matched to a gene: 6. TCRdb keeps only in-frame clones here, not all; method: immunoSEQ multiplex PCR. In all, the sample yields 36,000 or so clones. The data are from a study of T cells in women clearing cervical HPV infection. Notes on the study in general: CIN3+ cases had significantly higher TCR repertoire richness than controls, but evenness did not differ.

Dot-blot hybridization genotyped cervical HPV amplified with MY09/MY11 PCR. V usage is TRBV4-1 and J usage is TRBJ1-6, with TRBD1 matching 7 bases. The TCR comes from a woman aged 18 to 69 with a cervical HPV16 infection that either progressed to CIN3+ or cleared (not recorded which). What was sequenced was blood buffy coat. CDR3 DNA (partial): TGCGCCAGCAGCCAAGCTGCAGGGGGAAGCTCCTATAATTCACCC. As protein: CASSQAAGGSSYNSP. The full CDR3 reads CASSQAAGGSSYNSPLHF.